One and the same sample provided the 16 T cell receptor beta chains below, sequenced in a study of T-cell reconstitution after alpha-beta-depleted transplantation in children. Unique molecular identifiers were used in preparing the TCRbeta library. TCRdb recomputed calls from the PCR reads with MiXCR, one row per CDR3 protein. The table includes 130,000 to 150,000 distinct CDR3 sequences, 8% to 10% detected once. This specimen was PBMCs, mostly from graft donor cells, taken 180 days after TCRalphabeta/CD19-depleted stem cell transplant. The receptors come from a female patient between 2 and 10 years old who had a stem cell transplant for congenital amegakaryocytic thrombocytopenia, so the T cells may come from the graft donor.

The table lists this clonotype with many counts. V and J are TRBV18 and TRBJ1-1; tentative D call: TRBD1 (5 bases). CDR1 and CDR2 (germline): KGHSH, LQKENI. Trimming stripped 0 bases from V and 1 base from J, with 9 bases between. The CDR3 has 15 amino acids. The CDR3 reads CASSPPGLRNTEAFF. The CDR3 region has the DNA TGTGCCAGCTCACCACCGGGACTACGGAACACTGAAGCTTTCTTT.

This clonotype was detected many times. The chain combines TRBV11-1 with TRBJ2-6; 10 bases align to TRBD1. The CDR3 is 15 residues long. Germline CDR1 and CDR2: SGHAT and FQDESV (reference sequence). V was clipped by 5 bases and J by 5 bases; unmatched bases: 3. DNA of the CDR3: TGTGCCAGCAGCGGACAGGGGGTCCGGGCCAACGTCCTGACTTTC. This gives the protein CASSGQGVRANVLTF. The whole variable domain, filled in from reference TRBV11-1 and TRBJ2-6, reads EAEVAQSPRYKITEKSQAVAFWCDPISGHATLYWYRQILGQGPELLVQFQDESVVDDSQLPKDRFSAERLKGVDSTLKIQPAELGDSAMYLCASSGQGVRANVLTFGAGSRLTVL.

This clonotype was recorded at least ten times. V is TRBV10-3 and J is TRBJ2-5; 9 bases are shared with TRBD2. Germline-derived CDR1 and CDR2 are ENHRY and SYGVKD. This CDR3 region has 15 residues. V lost 5 bases and J lost 5; bases outside the gene matches: 9. The CDR3 loop reads CAISSSGAIRETQYF. The CDR3, as DNA: TGTGCCATCAGTTCTAGCGGGGCCATTCGGGAGACCCAGTACTTC.

The chain carries TRBV3-1 and TRBJ2-3, with 11 nucleotides matching TRBD2. The ends lost 1 base at V and 5 bases at J; junction bases unmatched: 8. The CDR3 is 17 amino acids. Germline-derived CDR1 and CDR2 are LGHDT and YNNKEL (reference sequence). CDR3 nucleotide sequence: TGTGCCAGCAGCCAAGTATCCCTAGCGGGAGGTGTAGATACGCAGTATTTT. Amino acids: CASSQVSLAGGVDTQYF.

This clonotype came up many times. The rearrangement links TRBV5-6 to TRBJ2-1, with TRBD2 matching 7 bases. Trimming cost V 1 base and J 3 bases; bases outside gene matches: 7. This CDR3 is built from 16 residues. In germline, CDR1 is SGHDT, CDR2 YYEEEE. This CDR3 is CASSLTGTTIYNEQFF. The CDR3 DNA follows: TGTGCCAGCAGCTTGACCGGGACTACCATCTACAATGAGCAGTTCTTC. The variable domain in full, completed from reference TRBV5-6 and TRBJ2-1, reads DAGVTQSPTHLIKTRGQQVTLRCSPKSGHDTVSWYQQALGQGPQFIFQYYEEEERQRGNFPDRFSGHQFPNYSSELNVNALLLGDSALYLCASSLTGTTIYNEQFFGPGTRLTVL.

This clonotype has at least ten counts. The gene calls are TRBV12-3 or TRBV12-4 and TRBJ2-3, with TRBD2 matching over 10 bases. The trim removed 6 bases at V and 0 bases at J, leaving 3 bases unmatched. The CDR3 is 15 residues long. The CDR3: CASSVTSGSTDTQYF. In nucleotides, the CDR3 is TGTGCCAGCAGCGTGACTAGCGGGAGCACAGATACGCAGTATTTT.

This sequence joins TRBV20-1 and TRBJ1-5; the match to TRBD1 covers 12 bases. After removal of 5 bases from V and 6 bases from J, the junction contained 11 bases not matched to a gene. Germline-derived CDR1 and CDR2 are DFQATT and SNEGSKA (reference sequence). The CDR3 loop spans 16 amino acids. The DNA for the CDR3 is TGCAGTGCTTGGGACAGGGGGCTTCTGGGCACTCAGCCCCAGCATTTT. Translation: CSAWDRGLLGTQPQHF.

This clonotype was counted ten times or more. The chain joins TRBV20-1 to TRBJ2-5; possibly TRBD2 for D (5 bases). The CDR3 sequence is 14 residues long. Trimming shortened V by 7 bases and J by 1 base, and 16 bases separated the two germline ends. CDR1 and CDR2 (germline): DFQATT, SNEGSKA (reference sequence). CDR3 residues: CSGPLRAGQETQYF. The CDR3 bases are TGCAGTGGGCCCTTGAGGGCGGGCCAAGAGACCCAGTACTTC.

This clonotype was counted between two and nine times. This chain joins TRBV7-9 and TRBJ2-7, with D perhaps matching TRBD2 (7 bases). CDR3 length equals 15 residues. The ends were cut back, 8 bases at V and 5 bases at J, with 22 bases in the middle. Germline V lookup: CDR1 SEHNR, CDR2 FQNEAQ (reference sequence). In DNA, the CDR3 is TGTGCCAGCGGGAGGGGGGAGGCGACCCGGGACGAGCAGTACTTC. It is translated as CASGRGEATRDEQYF.

This clonotype has ten or more counts. The chain combines TRBV20-1 with TRBJ2-3; no firm D call. The germline CDR1 and CDR2 sequences are DFQATT and SNEGSKA (reference sequence). This CDR3 is 10 amino acids long. This CDR3 is CSGSTDTQYF. CDR3 coding DNA: TGCAGCGGAAGCACAGATACGCAGTATTTT.

There are a few counts of this clonotype. The rearrangement joins TRBV20-1 to TRBJ2-1, with TRBD1 identical over 8 bases. J was trimmed by 1 base and V by 4 bases; bases with no gene match: 3. Germline V gives CDR1 DFQATT, CDR2 SNEGSKA (reference sequence). The CDR3 spans 14 residues. The CDR3: CSAITGGSYNEQFF. The DNA for the CDR3 is TGCAGTGCTATTACAGGGGGGTCCTACAATGAGCAGTTCTTC.

V is TRBV4-1 and J is TRBJ2-5, with D maybe TRBD2 (5 bases). CDR1 is MGHRA, CDR2 YSYEKL, per germline. The V end lost 0 bases, the J end lost 6 bases, and 11 bases lay between the germline ends. The CDR3 runs to 14 residues. The CDR3 sequence: CASSQDPGSKTQYF. DNA for the CDR3: TGCGCCAGCAGCCAAGATCCGGGATCGAAGACCCAGTACTTC.

This clonotype was found many times. The CDR3 reads CASSPGTSEVTDTQYF. In DNA, the CDR3 is TGTGCCAGCAGTCCTGGGACATCTGAAGTCACAGATACGCAGTATTTT. The chain carries TRBV6-4 and TRBJ2-3, with D perhaps TRBD1 (6 bases). The V end lost 5 bases, the J end lost 2 bases, and 17 bases lay between the germline ends. This CDR3 is 16 amino acids long. The germline V gene has CDR1 MRHNA and CDR2 SNTAGT.

Many counts were recorded for this clonotype. The CDR3 DNA reads TGTGCCAGCAGTCCCCCGGCAGCCCCCGTTGGGAGTGGCTACACCTTC. It is translated as CASSPPAAPVGSGYTF. The chain combines TRBV28 with TRBJ1-2; unclear D gene. This CDR3 is built from 16 residues. V lost 5 bases, J lost 7 bases, and 23 bases lay in between. The germline V gene has CDR1 MDHEN and CDR2 SYDVKM.

In its sample, this clonotype is large. This chain connects TRBV12-3 or TRBV12-4 to TRBJ1-2, with 9 bases lining up with TRBD1. Germline trimming cut 5 bases from V and 4 bases from J; bases unmatched to any gene: 14. The CDR3 is made up of 17 amino acids. CDR3 nucleotide sequence: TGTGCCAGCAGTCCCGGGACAGGGAGAATGAATTTCTATGGCTACACCTTC. This sequence encodes CASSPGTGRMNFYGYTF.

This clonotype came up a few times. The gene calls are TRBV6-1 and TRBJ2-7; D gene uncertain. The ends were cut back, 4 bases at V and 3 bases at J, with 13 bases in the middle. CDR3 length: 14 amino acids. Per germline, CDR1 MNHNS and CDR2 SASEGT. The CDR3 nucleotides are TGTGCCAGCAGTGTCGTGGGTGGAAACTACGAGCAGTACTTC. This codes for CASSVVGGNYEQYF.